This T cell receptor beta chain was sequenced for a study of blood T cell repertoires in COVID-19. This clone has just a few counts. CDR1 is SEHNR and CDR2 is FQNEAQ in the germline V gene (reference sequence). V lost 5 bases, J lost 0 bases, and 14 bases lay in between. This CDR3 is 16 amino acids long. Authors' methods: Amplified reference gene primers provided the basis for estimating nucleated cell counts. Clones were read by immunoSEQ multiplex PCR, and TCRdb kept only the in-frame ones, dropping some. The DNA gave D and trimming, while V, J and clone size come from that table. This sample carries about 140,000 clones, about three quarters of them seen once, and the ten largest clones take roughly 10%.

The sequenced material came from peripheral blood. The chain is built from TRBV7-9 and TRBJ1-3; no clear D gene. The sequence was collected from a woman between 45 and 65 years old with active or convalescent COVID-19. CDR3 in amino acids: CASSPSRPISGNTIYF. DNA for the CDR3: TGTGCCAGCAGCCCCTCGAGGCCGATCTCTGGAAACACCATATATTTT.